The 7 T cell receptor beta chains below were found in one sample sequenced in a study of low-dose radiotherapy and immunotherapy resistance in tumors. Time point reported: before trial treatment. Covering alpha and beta chains, TRAV- and TRBV-specific primers were used for the first-strand cDNA. TCR amplification used roughly 20 PCR cycles, a constant-region primer and a V-primer adapter. TCRdb redid the calling of the reads with MiXCR, one entry per CDR3 protein. The profile shows around 79,000 distinct CDR3 sequences, under 20% of them singletons. The input for sequencing was PBMCs, taken before treatment. These receptors all stem from a male donor with prostate cancer.

The table lists this clonotype with many counts. J is TRBJ1-1 and V is TRBV5-4, with 9 bases that match TRBD1. Germline V gene lookup returns CDR1 SGHNT and CDR2 YYREEE (reference sequence). V lost 3 bases and J lost 5; bases outside the gene matches: 5. This CDR3 spans 14 amino acids. As DNA, the CDR3 is TGTGCCAGCAGCTCAACAGGGGGCAGGACTGAAGCTTTCTTT. Translation: CASSSTGGRTEAFF.

Many counts were recorded for this clonotype. The rearrangement joins TRBV9 to TRBJ2-1, with TRBD2 matching over 10 bases. This CDR3 region has 15 residues. CDR1 SGDLS and CDR2 YYNGEE come from the germline V gene. V was pared by 5 bases and J by 8 bases, with 10 bases of the junction left unmatched. CDR3 in amino acids: CASSVASGSPYEQFF. DNA for the CDR3: TGTGCCAGCAGTGTGGCTAGCGGGAGTCCCTATGAGCAGTTCTTC.

V and J are TRBV20-1 and TRBJ1-5; possible D gene TRBD1, 6 bases. CDR3 length equals 12 residues. V was cut by 6 bases and J by 6 bases, with 12 bases left in between. Germline lookup yields CDR1 DFQATT and CDR2 SNEGSKA (reference sequence). Written as DNA, the CDR3 is TGCAGTGCCACAGGGACGGGTCAGCCCCAGCATTTT. It encodes CSATGTGQPQHF.

This clonotype was detected many times. The rearrangement uses TRBV7-8 and TRBJ2-6, with 10 bases aligning to TRBD2. V trimming: 5 bases; J trimming: 0 bases; junction bases outside the gene matches: 4. CDR1 and CDR2 (germline): SGHVS, FQNEAQ. The CDR3 totals 17 residues. The CDR3 DNA follows: TGTGCCAGCAGCAGGGGACTAGCGTTCTCTGGGGCCAACGTCCTGACTTTC. Its protein product is CASSRGLAFSGANVLTF.

On this clonotype: With only one base between it and a far larger clone, this is likely a read error. The chain uses TRBV2 and TRBJ1-2; 9 bases agree with TRBD1. CDR3 length equals 14 residues. CDR1 SNHLY and CDR2 FYNNEI come from the germline V gene. CDR3 coding DNA: TGTTCCAGCAGCTCGCAGACAGGGGGCTATGGCTACACCTTC. The encoded protein is CSSSSQTGGYGYTF.

With regard to this clonotype: It may be a read error: a sequence one base away is much more abundant. The CDR3 coding sequence is TGTGCCAGCAGTGCGGGCAGGCTTACCGAGGGAAACACCATATATTTT. Residues: CASSAGRLTEGNTIYF. The V and J genes are TRBV6-1 and TRBJ1-3, with no clear D. The CDR3 runs to 16 residues. Deletions cut 4 bases from V and 4 bases from J, with 17 bases between. From germline, CDR1 is MNHNS and CDR2 SASEGT.

This clonotype was counted many times. The chain couples TRBV6-5 to TRBJ2-1, with D uncertain. Germline values: CDR1 MNHEY, CDR2 SVGAGI. This CDR3 region has 13 residues. V lost 2 bases to trimming and J lost 3 bases, with 5 bases between them. For the CDR3, the DNA is TGTGCCAGCAGTTACGAGCTCTACAATGAGCAGTTCTTC. Residues: CASSYELYNEQFF.